These 22 T cell receptor beta chains were sequenced from one sample in a study of shared clonotypes between healthy human individuals. Cells designated naive CD8 were CD45RO-negative and were positively selected for CCR7, with terminally differentiated effector memory CD45RA+ cells excluded. The method was immunoSEQ multiplex PCR; TCRdb's version includes in-frame clones alone and lacks a portion of them. Among millions of clones listed, less than 95% were seen once. Sequencing was performed on naive CD8+ T cells sorted from blood. These receptors all stem from a man between 18 and 29 years old in good health.

J is TRBJ1-1 and V is TRBV30, with no clear D. This CDR3 has 10 residues. The germline V gene has CDR1 GTSNPN and CDR2 SVGIG (reference sequence). V shed 3 bases and J shed 7 bases, with 6 bases lying between them. The CDR3 loop reads CAWRQSEAFF. CDR3 nucleotides: TGTGCCTGGAGGCAGAGTGAAGCTTTCTTT.

The chain links TRBV9 to TRBJ1-5, with D maybe TRBD1 (6 bases). The ends were cut back, 4 bases at V and 7 bases at J, with 18 bases in the middle. This CDR3 is built from 15 residues. Per the germline V gene, CDR1 is SGDLS and CDR2 is YYNGEE. CDR3 residues: CASSQFREGGQPQHF. CDR3 nucleotides: TGTGCCAGCAGCCAATTCAGGGAAGGGGGGCAGCCCCAGCATTTT.

This sequence joins TRBV28 and TRBJ1-5; possible D gene TRBD1, 5 bases. With 2 bases removed from V and 3 bases from J, the gap between germline ends came to 11 bases. CDR3 length equals 15 residues. Germline lookup yields CDR1 MDHEN and CDR2 SYDVKM. The CDR3 nucleotides read TGTGCCAGCAGTTTAGTGGAACAGGACAATCAGCCCCAGCATTTT. This translates into CASSLVEQDNQPQHF.

Concerning this clone itself: Other nucleotide sequences in the sample specify the same CDR3. This chain uses TRBV10-1 with TRBJ2-7; perhaps TRBD2 as D (5 bases). Germline V gives CDR1 WNHNN, CDR2 SYGVQD (reference sequence). The CDR3 contains 13 residues. V was cut by 3 bases and J by 4 bases, with 10 bases left in between. CDR3 loop: CASSEATGYEQYF. CDR3 DNA: TGCGCCAGCAGTGAAGCCACGGGGTACGAGCAGTACTTC.

The CDR3 region is CASSPWTGYNEQFF. The CDR3 DNA reads TGTGCCAGCAGCCCATGGACTGGCTACAATGAGCAGTTCTTC. The rearrangement links TRBV7-9 to TRBJ2-1; D might be TRBD2 (5 bases). The germline V gene encodes CDR1 SEHNR and CDR2 FQNEAQ (reference sequence). This CDR3 region has 14 residues. V lost 5 bases, J lost 3 bases, and 11 bases lay in between.

V usage is TRBV19 and J usage is TRBJ2-7, with D unresolved. Germline CDR1 and CDR2: LNHDA and SQIVND (reference sequence). Trimming shortened V by 5 bases and J by 0 bases, and 17 bases separated the two germline ends. The CDR3 is made up of 16 amino acids. CDR3 residues: CASSFSGFQSSYEQYF. As DNA, the CDR3 is TGTGCCAGTAGTTTCTCCGGGTTTCAGAGCTCCTACGAGCAGTACTTC.

The chain couples TRBV19 to TRBJ1-1; tentatively, D is TRBD1 (5 bases). Germline assignment: CDR1 LNHDA and CDR2 SQIVND (reference sequence). The V end lost 6 bases, the J end lost 5 bases, and 10 bases lay between the germline ends. CDR3 length: 12 residues. CDR3 region: CASSMWGTEAFF. The CDR3 DNA sequence: TGTGCCAGTAGCATGTGGGGGACTGAAGCTTTCTTT.

This chain links TRBV27 with TRBJ1-1; D possibly corresponds to TRBD1 (6 bases). The CDR3 is 15 amino acids. V was clipped by 6 bases and J by 3 bases, with 17 bases between them. Germline lookup yields CDR1 MNHEY and CDR2 SMNVEV (reference sequence). CDR3 in amino acids: CASSPPMGGDTEAFF. CDR3 DNA sequence: TGTGCCAGCAGCCCCCCCATGGGGGGCGACACTGAAGCTTTCTTT.

V usage is TRBV27 and J usage is TRBJ1-5, with TRBD1 matching over 9 bases. The germline CDR1 and CDR2 sequences are MNHEY and SMNVEV (reference sequence). This CDR3 spans 18 amino acids. The ends lost 6 bases at V and 2 bases at J; junction bases unmatched: 14. CDR3 region: CASRGSGQGNWGNQPQHF. In DNA, the CDR3 is TGTGCCAGCAGGGGATCGGGACAGGGCAATTGGGGCAATCAGCCCCAGCATTTT.

The chain links TRBV19 to TRBJ1-2; D remains unclear. The CDR3 runs to 13 residues. Germline assignment: CDR1 LNHDA and CDR2 SQIVND (reference sequence). Trimming removed 5 bases at V and 1 base at J, with 8 bases between. The CDR3: CASSRLDNYGYTF. The CDR3 DNA follows: TGTGCCAGTAGTCGACTTGATAACTATGGCTACACCTTC.

A remark on this clone: Distinct nucleotide sequences in the sample also encode this CDR3. The chain is built from TRBV4-3 and TRBJ1-5; the D gene is possibly TRBD1 (6 bases). Per germline, CDR1 LGHNA and CDR2 YSLEER. Trimming removed 0 bases from V and 0 bases from J, with 6 bases in between. The CDR3 sequence is 15 residues long. The CDR3 protein is CASSQDRGSNQPQHF. CDR3 nucleotides: TGCGCCAGCAGCCAAGACAGGGGTAGCAATCAGCCCCAGCATTTT.

The CDR3 is CASSLARDRDPYEQYF. The CDR3 coding sequence is TGTGCCAGCAGCTTAGCAAGGGACAGGGATCCTTACGAGCAGTACTTC. The rearrangement joins TRBV11-3 to TRBJ2-7; TRBD1 matches 9 bases. There are 16 residues in the CDR3. Germline CDR1 is SGHNT and CDR2 is YENEEA. Trimming cost V 1 base and J 4 bases; bases outside gene matches: 8.

This rearrangement joins TRBV4-3 to TRBJ2-7; D may be TRBD2 (6 bases). There are 17 residues in the CDR3. V gave up 1 base and J gave up 2 bases, with 18 bases separating them. Per the germline V gene, CDR1 is LGHNA and CDR2 is YSLEER. The CDR3 sequence: CASSQVMRPEGPYEQYF. Here the CDR3 DNA reads TGCGCCAGCAGCCAAGTGATGAGGCCGGAGGGTCCCTACGAGCAGTACTTC.

The gene calls are TRBV5-1 and TRBJ2-3; no clear D gene. Germline CDR1 SGHRS, CDR2 YFSETQ. V was shortened by 4 bases and J by 2 bases, with 20 bases between the two germline ends. CDR3 length equals 17 residues. This chain's CDR3 is CASSPILSDSPTDTQYF. The CDR3 DNA reads as TGCGCCAGCAGCCCCATTTTGTCTGACTCCCCCACAGATACGCAGTATTTT.

This clone is a singleton in its sample. The chain joins TRBV4-1 to TRBJ2-1; 7 positions agree with TRBD2. V dropped 2 bases and J dropped 5; count of bases not matched to a gene: 3. CDR3 length: 14 amino acids. Germline assignment: CDR1 MGHRA and CDR2 YSYEKL. CDR3 sequence reads: CASSQTGTNNEQFF. In DNA, the CDR3 is TGCGCCAGCAGCCAAACCGGGACTAACAATGAGCAGTTCTTC.

CDR3 in DNA: TGTGCCAGTGGACAGGGAATAACCTACGAGCAGTACTTC. This codes for CASGQGITYEQYF. The rearrangement links TRBV19 to TRBJ2-7; TRBD1 matches at 8 bases. The CDR3 totals 13 residues. Germline CDR1 reads LNHDA; CDR2 reads SQIVND (reference sequence). V shed 8 bases and J 2 bases; nucleotides not matched to a gene: 5.

This clone was recorded once. The rearrangement uses TRBV21-1 and TRBJ2-5; the table names TRBD1, a call not compared with the DNA. TRBV21-1 is listed as a pseudogene. This CDR3 region has 16 residues. The CDR3 DNA is TGTGCCAGCAGCAAAGCGCGTAGGACAGCTTCAGAGACCCAGTACTTC. It translates to CASSKARRTASETQYF.

CDR3 amino acids: CASSLRTEYYGYTF. The CDR3, as DNA: TGTGCCAGCAGTCTCAGGACAGAATACTATGGCTACACCTTC. The J gene is TRBJ1-2, the V gene TRBV28, with D possibly TRBD1 on 6 matching bases. Trimming stripped 5 bases from V and 3 bases from J, with 13 bases between. This CDR3 contains 14 residues. From germline, CDR1 is MDHEN and CDR2 SYDVKM.

This chain links TRBV30 with TRBJ2-7, with a tentative D call TRBD1 (5 bases). Per the germline V gene, CDR1 is GTSNPN and CDR2 is SVGIG (reference sequence). V was shortened by 2 bases and J by 2 bases, with 10 bases between the two germline ends. The CDR3 has 13 amino acids. CDR3 DNA sequence: TGTGCCTGGAGTTTCGGACATCCCTACGAGCAGTACTTC. This encodes CAWSFGHPYEQYF.

The chain uses TRBV2 and TRBJ2-2; no clear D. Trimming left V 6 bases short and J 8 bases short, with 16 bases between. There are 14 residues in the CDR3. The V gene's germline CDR1 is SNHLY and CDR2 FYNNEI. The CDR3 region is CASRPDTVPGELFF. CDR3 DNA: TGTGCCAGCAGGCCCGACACTGTACCGGGGGAGCTGTTTTTT.

This rearrangement joins TRBV7-9 to TRBJ2-7; D possibly uses TRBD1 or TRBD2 (5 bases each). Germline V gene sequence: CDR1 SEHNR, CDR2 FQNEAQ (reference sequence). V gave up 4 bases and J gave up 3 bases, with 13 bases separating them. This CDR3 contains 14 residues. CDR3 DNA: TGTGCCAGCAGCTCCGGGACGACCCTCTACGAGCAGTACTTC. Its protein product is CASSSGTTLYEQYF.

The rearrangement links TRBV7-6 to TRBJ2-5, with 9 bases matching TRBD2. The CDR3 consists of 15 residues. Looked up from germline, CDR1 is SGHVS and CDR2 is FNYEAQ. V shed 1 base, J shed 5 bases, and the junction held 5 bases outside the gene matches. The CDR3 DNA follows: TGTGCCAGCAGCTTAGTGGCGGGAGGGTTGGAGACCCAGTACTTC. It specifies CASSLVAGGLETQYF. The entire variable domain, with the rest obtained from reference TRBV7-6 and TRBJ2-5, is as follows: GAGVSQSPRYKVTKRGQDVALRCDPISGHVSLYWYRQALGQGPEFLTYFNYEAQQDKSGLPNDRFSAERPEGSISTLTIQRTEQRDSAMYRCASSLVAGGLETQYFGPGTRLLVL.